These T cell receptor beta chains were read from a single sample in a study of T cells after yellow fever vaccination. TCRdb redid the calling of the 5' RACE reads with MiXCR, one entry per CDR3 protein. The repertoire holds 120,000 or so distinct CDR3 sequences, over 12% seen once, with 35% to 45% in the top ten. The source was CD8+ T cells sorted from PBMCs, collected 5 days after the yellow fever booster vaccination. The receptors come from a young man who received the YFV17D yellow fever vaccine. The CDR3 runs from the conserved cysteine through the conserved F or W. Each record gives: D gene, clone size, V gene, J gene, CDR3 protein. The D gene is left open where the match is weak. Size is stated for part of the rows, as once, few or many counts, or as a class when the clone is expanded.

-	-	TRBV7-9	TRBJ1-2	CASSLTGTEVDYGYTF
TRBD2	-	TRBV7-9	TRBJ2-1	CASTITASGGYNEQFF
TRBD1	-	TRBV5-5	TRBJ2-2	CASSPGQVYANTGELFF
-	-	TRBV27	TRBJ1-5	CASSLIRAVNQPQHF
TRBD2	-	TRBV7-3	TRBJ2-3	CASSPLGGGADTQYF
-	-	TRBV13	TRBJ2-3	CASSSRHLGRTDTQYF
TRBD1	-	TRBV5-1	TRBJ1-6	CASSAGTGLSPLHF
TRBD2	-	TRBV7-6	TRBJ2-3	CASCLAGEGDTQYF
-	-	TRBV27	TRBJ1-1	CASSPGTTGAEAFF
-	-	TRBV2	TRBJ2-5	CASSEIELAKETQYF
-	-	TRBV20-1	TRBJ2-3	CSARWASTDTQYF
TRBD1	many	TRBV6-1	TRBJ2-5	CASSEAPQGPQETQYF
TRBD1	few	TRBV4-1	TRBJ2-3	CASSPGDRETDTQYF
-	few	TRBV29-1	TRBJ2-2	CSAEGGDTGELFF
-	few	TRBV19	TRBJ1-1	CASSNRPGGPEAFF
-	many	TRBV4-3	TRBJ2-7	CASSPGTRGSYEQYF
-	-	TRBV5-5	TRBJ1-2	CASSLSDQGAYNYGYTF
-	few	TRBV6-5	TRBJ2-7	CATIRGYEQYF
TRBD2	-	TRBV27	TRBJ2-3	CASSFTSGVPLDTQYF
TRBD1	once	TRBV6-1	TRBJ2-7	CASSEGQGIYEQYF
TRBD2	-	TRBV4-2	TRBJ2-3	CASSQIGSGGSTDTQYF
-	few	TRBV11-2	TRBJ2-7	CASSSVPYEQYF
-	few	TRBV29-1	TRBJ2-2	CSVLWGVTGELFF
-	-	TRBV10-2	TRBJ1-1	CASSDAGLTEAFF
TRBD2	few	TRBV27	TRBJ2-3	CASSLVAGGNTDTQYF